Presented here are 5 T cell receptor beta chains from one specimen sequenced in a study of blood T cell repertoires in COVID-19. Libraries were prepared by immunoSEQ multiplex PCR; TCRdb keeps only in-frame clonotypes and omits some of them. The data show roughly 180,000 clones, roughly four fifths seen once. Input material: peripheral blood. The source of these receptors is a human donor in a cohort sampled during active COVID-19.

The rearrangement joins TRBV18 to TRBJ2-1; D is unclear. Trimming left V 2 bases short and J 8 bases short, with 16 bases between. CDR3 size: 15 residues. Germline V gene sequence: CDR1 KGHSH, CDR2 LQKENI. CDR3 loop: CASSPTGPPVHEQFF. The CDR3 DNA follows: TGTGCCAGCTCACCAACTGGGCCCCCCGTCCATGAGCAGTTCTTC.

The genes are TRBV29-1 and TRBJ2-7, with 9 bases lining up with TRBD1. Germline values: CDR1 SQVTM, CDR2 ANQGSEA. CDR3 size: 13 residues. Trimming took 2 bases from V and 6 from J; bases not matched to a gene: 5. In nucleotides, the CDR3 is TGCAGCGTTGAACCGGGACAGGGTGCCGAGCAGTACTTC. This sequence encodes CSVEPGQGAEQYF.

The CDR3 DNA sequence: TGCGCCAGCAGCTTGGGGGTAGGGGCAGAGAATGAAAAACTGTTTTTT. It codes for CASSLGVGAENEKLFF. This chain joins TRBV5-1 and TRBJ1-4; maybe TRBD1 (5 bases). The V end was cut by 0 bases, the J end by 5 bases, with 14 bases between. The V gene's germline CDR1 is SGHRS and CDR2 YFSETQ. CDR3 size: 16 residues.

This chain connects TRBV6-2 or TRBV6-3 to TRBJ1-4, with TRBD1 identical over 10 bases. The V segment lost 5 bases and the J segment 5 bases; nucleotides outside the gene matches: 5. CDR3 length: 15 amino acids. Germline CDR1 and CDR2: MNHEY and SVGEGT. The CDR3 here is CASSTRDRGNEKLFF. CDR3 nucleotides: TGTGCCAGCAGTACCCGGGACAGGGGCAATGAAAAACTGTTTTTT.

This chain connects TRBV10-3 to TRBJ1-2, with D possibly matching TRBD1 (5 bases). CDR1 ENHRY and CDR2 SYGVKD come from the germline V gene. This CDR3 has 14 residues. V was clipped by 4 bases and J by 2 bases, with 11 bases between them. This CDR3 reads CAISVDGGNYGYTF. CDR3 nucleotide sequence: TGTGCCATCAGTGTGGACGGGGGAAACTATGGCTACACCTTC.